This entry concerns a single TCR beta chain. Its antigen is not identified. The data were obtained in a study of vaccination and CD4 T cells after COVID-19. For the study at large: Convalescent donors: six male, four female; seven Caucasian, two Asian, one multiracial, two Hispanic. The post-COVID sampling time was a median approximately 3.5 months after diagnosis, ranging from 35 to 161. No peptide, an HIV-1 Nef pool, or a CEFX pool was what each control culture received.

Sequenced with the Oncomine TCR Beta short-read assay was DNA taken from cultured CD4+ T cells. TCRdb analysed the PCR reads with MiXCR anew, one entry per CDR3 protein. The data contain 11,000 to 15,000 distinct CDR3 sequences, 55% to 65% of them singletons. Treatment defined: approximately 9-day PBMC culture with coronavirus spike peptide pools or control peptides (ViraFEST assay). ViraFEST relied on peptide pools to expand antigen-specific T cells; the TCRs were sequenced afterward. The V end lost 10 bases, the J end lost 6 bases, and 12 bases lay between the germline ends. Germline V gives CDR1 ENHRY, CDR2 SYGVKD. This CDR3 region has 11 residues.

The chain is built from TRBV10-3 and TRBJ1-1; D is unclear. The sample comprised CD4+ T cells from blood, cultured in vitro. The clonotype comes from a human donor who had recovered from COVID-19. CDR3 coding DNA: TGTGCCAGCATCCTTAGCGCTGAAGCTTTCTTT. Protein product: CASILSAEAFF.